This TCR beta chain appears in the sequencing data of a study of T-cell reconstitution after alpha-beta-depleted transplantation in children. V dropped 0 bases and J dropped 16 bases, with 23 bases sitting between them. The CDR3 runs 15 residues. Germline V lookup: CDR1 SGHRS, CDR2 YFSETQ. Construction of the TCRbeta library involved unique molecular identifiers. TCRdb re-derived calls from the PCR reads in MiXCR, one entry per CDR3 protein. Of approximately 510,000 distinct CDR3 sequences listed, around 18% are singletons. This clonotype originated in a human donor who donated a stem cell graft to a child with acute lymphoblastic leukemia. The rearrangement joins TRBV5-1 to TRBJ2-1; D perhaps matches TRBD2 (7 bases). The sample here was PBMCs from the stem cell graft donor, taken from the stem cell graft. The CDR3 protein is CASSLEGGSQGPSFF. CDR3 sequence (DNA): TGCGCCAGCAGCTTGGAGGGGGGGTCACAGGGCCCCAGTTTCTTC.